This T cell receptor (beta chain) was identified in a study of cytomegalovirus exposure and HLA in healthy donors. Study details: Among several hundred genotyped donors, 80% to 90% fell in the Caucasian-associated ancestry cluster.

Study-level results: V- and J-gene trimming of TCR beta was linked (in a later analysis) to a missense DCLRE1C variant.

60 Vbeta and 13 Jbeta primers were used in PCR. The table came from immunoSEQ multiplex PCR; TCRdb's copy has only in-frame clones and leaves some out. Of tens of thousands of clones detected, 78% appear once; the ten largest clones hold roughly 2.5%. This clone was counted a single time. No antigen is known for it. The V gene lost 1 base and the J gene lost 0 bases, with 8 bases spanning the gap. CDR3 length equals 16 residues. Germline V gene sequence: CDR1 SGHRS, CDR2 YFSETQ. The sequence came from a male donor in good health and CMV-seropositive. This chain uses TRBV5-1 with TRBJ2-6; TRBD1 might be the D (6 bases). Sequenced input: PBMCs. The CDR3 spells CASSLKDSSGANVLTF. CDR3 nucleotides: TGCGCCAGCAGCTTGAAGGACAGCTCTGGGGCCAACGTCCTGACTTTC.